These 3 T cell receptor beta chains originate from one sample sequenced in a study of beta chain features in type 1 diabetes. Reverse transcribing all isolated RNA meant expressed TCRB transcripts were sequenced. Method: immunoSEQ multiplex PCR; TCRdb's copy keeps in-frame clones and lacks some. Seen here are about 930,000 clones, roughly 15% observed once, and the top ten hold 0.02% to 0.025%. Input material: naive CD4+ T cells from blood. These receptors were obtained from a woman younger than 30 in good health.

The chain combines TRBV7-2 with TRBJ2-3, with D possibly called TRBD1 or TRBD2 (5 bases each). The CDR3 contains 15 residues. V was pared by 5 bases and J by 9 bases, with 21 bases between. Germline CDR1 and CDR2: SGHTA and FQGNSA. In nucleotides, the CDR3 is TGTGCCAGCAGCCTCCGGTCCCGGGGTGGGGGAACGCAGTATTTT. Amino acids: CASSLRSRGGGTQYF.

The chain employs TRBV29-1 and TRBJ2-5; a weak D match, TRBD1 (6 bases). CDR1 SQVTM and CDR2 ANQGSEA come from the germline V gene. Trimming took off 6 bases at V and 4 bases at J, with 12 bases between the two ends. The CDR3 runs 12 residues. The CDR3 loop is CSVPQGGETQYF. The CDR3 region has the DNA TGCAGCGTCCCACAGGGTGGAGAGACCCAGTACTTC. Complete variable domain (other parts from reference TRBV29-1 and TRBJ2-5): SAVISQKPSRDICQRGTSLTIQCQVDSQVTMMFWYRQQPGQSLTLIATANQGSEATYESGFVIDKFPISRPNLTFSTLTVSNMSPEDSSIYLCSVPQGGETQYFGPGTRLLVL.

The chain has TRBV25-1 and TRBJ1-3; D ambiguous. CDR3 length: 14 residues. Trimming removed 6 bases from V and 1 base from J, with 10 bases in between. Per the germline V gene, CDR1 is MGHDK and CDR2 is SYGVNS. In DNA form, the CDR3 reads TGTGCCAGCAGCGAACAGAAATCTGGAAACACCATATATTTT. Translated: CASSEQKSGNTIYF.